This T cell receptor (beta chain) derives from a study of graft-versus-host responses after intestinal transplantation. Study overall: The transplants performed in recipients were multivisceral, liver-intestinal, or isolated intestinal. Anti-thymocyte globulin was used for induction in all recipients, who then took tacrolimus and steroids for 3 to 4 years. Study-wide findings and caveats: GvH clones surfaced in recipient marrow, some emerging earlier in ileum or blood. Maximum circulating GvH clone levels tracked with early post-transplant HvG decreases.

The repertoire was sequenced with immunoSEQ multiplex PCR; TCRdb's copy has only in-frame clones and lacks some. The table shows roughly 30,000 clones, with roughly 83% occurring only once. On this clone: What it binds is not known.

This CDR3 has 15 amino acids. Looked up from germline, CDR1 is SNHLY and CDR2 is FYNNEI. Trimming removed 2 bases from V and 9 bases from J; junction bases left unmatched: 9. The V gene is TRBV2, the J gene TRBJ2-1; TRBD2 matches at 8 bases. Sequenced material: unstimulated CD8+ T cells sorted from spleen or lymph node cells, taken before intestinal transplant. This sequence was found in a human donor who received an intestinal transplant. The CDR3, as DNA: TGTGCCAGCAGTGAACCTAGCGGGTTATTCGGTGAGCAGTTCTTC. This encodes CASSEPSGLFGEQFF.